The rows below give T cell receptor beta chains drawn from one sample of a study of blood T cell repertoires in COVID-19. The assay was immunoSEQ multiplex PCR, and TCRdb's table has in-frame clones only and misses some. Found here are some 170,000 clones, approximately 80% of them singletons; the top ten hold around 7%. Sequences were obtained from peripheral blood. These receptors came from a woman between 40 and 50 years old with COVID-19, enrolled during active disease. CDR3s include the opening cysteine and the closing phenylalanine or tryptophan. Fields, in order: clone size, J gene, V gene, D gene, CDR3 protein, CDR3 DNA. A D gene is named only where the DNA matches it firmly. Only part of the rows carry a size: once, few, many, or a class if the clone is expanded.

clone_size: NA; j_call: TRBJ2-3; v_call: TRBV19; d_call: NA; cdr3_aa: CASSIDREASTDTQYF; cdr3_nt: TGTGCCAGTAGTATAGACCGGGAAGCTAGCACAGATACGCAGTATTTT
clone_size: once; j_call: TRBJ2-1; v_call: TRBV18; d_call: TRBD1; cdr3_aa: CASSPGTGDAREQFF; cdr3_nt: TGTGCCAGCTCACCAGGGACAGGGGATGCACGTGAGCAGTTCTTC
clone_size: once; j_call: TRBJ2-2; v_call: TRBV3-1/TRBV3-2; d_call: NA; cdr3_aa: CASSLQGYMAGELFF; cdr3_nt: TGTGCCAGCAGCCTGCAGGGGTATATGGCCGGGGAGCTGTTTTTT
clone_size: NA; j_call: TRBJ1-2; v_call: TRBV5-1; d_call: NA; cdr3_aa: CASRVPGEPVYGYTF; cdr3_nt: TGCGCCAGCAGAGTCCCGGGGGAGCCAGTATATGGCTACACCTTC
clone_size: NA; j_call: TRBJ1-2; v_call: TRBV6-5; d_call: NA; cdr3_aa: CASSPDQRGGYTF; cdr3_nt: TGTGCCAGCAGTCCGGACCAAAGGGGTGGCTACACCTTC
clone_size: NA; j_call: TRBJ2-1; v_call: TRBV6-1; d_call: NA; cdr3_aa: CASSEPGRENEQFF; cdr3_nt: TGTGCCAGCAGTGAACCTGGCAGGGAAAATGAGCAGTTCTTC
clone_size: NA; j_call: TRBJ2-2; v_call: TRBV5-1; d_call: NA; cdr3_aa: CASSSTQNTGELFF; cdr3_nt: TGCGCCAGCAGCTCTACTCAGAACACCGGGGAGCTGTTTTTT
clone_size: NA; j_call: TRBJ2-2; v_call: TRBV4-1; d_call: TRBD1; cdr3_aa: CASSQGGQGKSAELFF; cdr3_nt: TGCGCCAGCAGCCAAGGGGGACAGGGGAAGAGCGCGGAGCTGTTTTTT
clone_size: NA; j_call: TRBJ2-7; v_call: TRBV7-7; d_call: TRBD2; cdr3_aa: CASSLAIAGEQYF; cdr3_nt: TGTGCTAGCAGCTTAGCGATAGCGGGGGAGCAGTACTTC
clone_size: NA; j_call: TRBJ2-3; v_call: TRBV15; d_call: TRBD2; cdr3_aa: CATSRVKLAGITDTQYF; cdr3_nt: TGTGCCACCAGCAGAGTAAAACTAGCGGGGATCACAGATACGCAGTATTTT
clone_size: once; j_call: TRBJ2-5; v_call: TRBV6-6; d_call: TRBD2; cdr3_aa: CASSYGGVKTQYF; cdr3_nt: TGTGCCAGCAGTTACGGGGGGGTAAAGACCCAGTACTTC
clone_size: NA; j_call: TRBJ1-5; v_call: TRBV27; d_call: TRBD1; cdr3_aa: CASSFRSMGQIQPQHF; cdr3_nt: TGTGCCAGCAGTTTTCGATCAATGGGACAGATTCAGCCCCAGCATTTT
clone_size: once; j_call: TRBJ2-7; v_call: TRBV7-8; d_call: NA; cdr3_aa: CASSQDQGWEQYF; cdr3_nt: TGTGCCAGCAGCCAAGACCAGGGTTGGGAGCAGTACTTC
clone_size: NA; j_call: TRBJ2-3; v_call: TRBV5-4; d_call: TRBD2; cdr3_aa: CRNRLAGSTDTQYF; cdr3_nt: TGCCGGAACCGGCTAGCGGGGAGCACAGATACGCAGTATTTT
clone_size: NA; j_call: TRBJ2-7; v_call: TRBV28; d_call: TRBD1; cdr3_aa: CASSPGGTGGYEQYF; cdr3_nt: TGTGCCAGCAGCCCCGGGGGGACAGGGGGCTACGAGCAGTACTTC
clone_size: NA; j_call: TRBJ1-1; v_call: TRBV7-9; d_call: NA; cdr3_aa: CASSRSGAFF; cdr3_nt: TGTGCCAGCAGCCGATCAGGGGCTTTCTTT
clone_size: NA; j_call: TRBJ1-2; v_call: TRBV5-1; d_call: NA; cdr3_aa: CASSLVQAGNYGYTF; cdr3_nt: TGCGCCAGCAGCTTGGTTCAAGCGGGAAACTATGGCTACACCTTC
clone_size: NA; j_call: TRBJ1-1; v_call: TRBV18; d_call: TRBD1; cdr3_aa: CASSTGTGWAFF; cdr3_nt: TGTGCCAGCTCAACCGGGACAGGGTGGGCTTTCTTT
clone_size: NA; j_call: TRBJ2-1; v_call: TRBV21-1; d_call: NA; cdr3_aa: CASSKVRGRAHNEQFF; cdr3_nt: TGTGCCAGCAGCAAAGTGCGCGGGAGGGCTCACAATGAGCAGTTCTTC
clone_size: few; j_call: TRBJ1-1; v_call: TRBV6-5; d_call: NA; cdr3_aa: CASSLTVPMNTEAFF; cdr3_nt: TGTGCCAGCAGCCTGACAGTCCCCATGAACACTGAAGCTTTCTTT
clone_size: NA; j_call: TRBJ2-4; v_call: TRBV12-3/TRBV12-4; d_call: NA; cdr3_aa: CASSLRQGNIQYF; cdr3_nt: TGTGCCAGCAGTTTACGGCAGGGCAACATTCAGTACTTC
clone_size: once; j_call: TRBJ1-6; v_call: TRBV27; d_call: NA; cdr3_aa: CASSFGWQNKGAGSPLHF; cdr3_nt: TGTGCCAGCAGTTTTGGTTGGCAGAACAAAGGCGCAGGGTCACCCCTCCACTTT
clone_size: NA; j_call: TRBJ1-2; v_call: TRBV28; d_call: TRBD1; cdr3_aa: CASLLGGSYGYTF; cdr3_nt: TGTGCCAGCCTTTTAGGGGGCAGCTATGGCTACACCTTC
clone_size: NA; j_call: TRBJ2-7; v_call: TRBV5-6; d_call: NA; cdr3_aa: CASSTPGALDEQYF; cdr3_nt: TGTGCCAGCAGCACTCCAGGGGCATTGGACGAGCAGTACTTC
clone_size: NA; j_call: TRBJ2-7; v_call: TRBV7-8; d_call: TRBD1; cdr3_aa: CASSLSEDRGEYEQYF; cdr3_nt: TGTGCCAGCAGCTTATCCGAGGACAGGGGCGAGTACGAGCAGTACTTC
clone_size: NA; j_call: TRBJ1-4; v_call: TRBV19; d_call: TRBD1; cdr3_aa: CASADRGWKKLFF; cdr3_nt: TGTGCCAGTGCTGACAGGGGGTGGAAAAAACTGTTTTTT
clone_size: NA; j_call: TRBJ2-4; v_call: TRBV25-1; d_call: NA; cdr3_aa: CASSGSGPVAKNIQYF; cdr3_nt: TGTGCCAGCAGTGGGTCAGGGCCGGTAGCCAAAAACATTCAGTACTTC
clone_size: NA; j_call: TRBJ2-3; v_call: TRBV24-1; d_call: TRBD2; cdr3_aa: CATSDLPLAGGPDTQYF; cdr3_nt: TGTGCCACCAGTGATTTGCCCCTAGCGGGAGGTCCAGATACGCAGTATTTT
clone_size: NA; j_call: TRBJ1-2; v_call: TRBV5-1; d_call: NA; cdr3_aa: CASSTTPTKGGYGYTF; cdr3_nt: TGCGCCAGCAGCACCACTCCTACTAAAGGGGGCTATGGCTACACCTTC
clone_size: NA; j_call: TRBJ1-6; v_call: TRBV5-1; d_call: NA; cdr3_aa: CASSPGSNNSPLHF; cdr3_nt: TGCGCCAGCAGCCCAGGGTCCAATAATTCACCCCTCCACTTT
clone_size: many; j_call: TRBJ1-1; v_call: TRBV28; d_call: TRBD1; cdr3_aa: CASSANRGLNTEAFF; cdr3_nt: TGTGCCAGCAGTGCTAACAGGGGGCTGAACACTGAAGCTTTCTTT
clone_size: NA; j_call: TRBJ2-3; v_call: TRBV28; d_call: NA; cdr3_aa: CASSFGGTTDTQYF; cdr3_nt: TGTGCCAGCAGTTTCGGCGGGACCACAGATACGCAGTATTTT
clone_size: NA; j_call: TRBJ2-5; v_call: TRBV29-1; d_call: TRBD1; cdr3_aa: CSVATGGFWETQYF; cdr3_nt: TGCAGCGTTGCAACAGGGGGCTTTTGGGAGACCCAGTACTTC
clone_size: NA; j_call: TRBJ2-7; v_call: TRBV28; d_call: NA; cdr3_aa: CASSLGLAYEQYF; cdr3_nt: TGTGCCAGCAGTTTAGGTCTAGCCTACGAGCAGTACTTC
clone_size: once; j_call: TRBJ1-1; v_call: TRBV4-1; d_call: TRBD1; cdr3_aa: CASSQEGQGGTEAFF; cdr3_nt: TGCGCCAGCAGCCAAGAGGGACAGGGAGGTACTGAAGCTTTCTTT
clone_size: NA; j_call: TRBJ1-2; v_call: TRBV12-3/TRBV12-4; d_call: TRBD1; cdr3_aa: CASRTQGTDGYTF; cdr3_nt: TGTGCCAGCAGAACACAGGGGACGGATGGCTACACCTTC
clone_size: NA; j_call: TRBJ2-7; v_call: TRBV27; d_call: TRBD2; cdr3_aa: CASSKGLPGFNEQYF; cdr3_nt: TGTGCCAGCAGCAAGGGACTACCTGGGTTCAACGAGCAGTACTTC
clone_size: NA; j_call: TRBJ2-3; v_call: TRBV12-5; d_call: TRBD2; cdr3_aa: CASGLVVAGARDGTDTQYF; cdr3_nt: TGTGCTAGTGGTTTGGTAGTAGCGGGAGCCCGGGATGGTACAGATACGCAGTATTTT
clone_size: NA; j_call: TRBJ1-2; v_call: TRBV28; d_call: TRBD1; cdr3_aa: CASSPDRETYGYTF; cdr3_nt: TGTGCCAGCAGCCCTGACAGGGAAACCTATGGCTACACCTTC
clone_size: NA; j_call: TRBJ1-1; v_call: TRBV7-8; d_call: NA; cdr3_aa: CASSLGMNTEAFF; cdr3_nt: TGTGCCAGCAGCTTAGGTATGAACACTGAAGCTTTCTTT
clone_size: NA; j_call: TRBJ1-5; v_call: TRBV18; d_call: TRBD1; cdr3_aa: CASSPLDRSNQPQHF; cdr3_nt: TGTGCCAGCTCACCACTGGACAGGAGTAATCAGCCCCAGCATTTT
clone_size: NA; j_call: TRBJ2-7; v_call: TRBV9; d_call: TRBD2; cdr3_aa: CASSPRHFGGEQYF; cdr3_nt: TGTGCCAGCAGCCCACGACACTTCGGGGGGGAGCAGTACTTC
clone_size: NA; j_call: TRBJ2-7; v_call: TRBV5-6; d_call: TRBD1; cdr3_aa: CASSPGQGNYEQYF; cdr3_nt: TGTGCCAGCAGCCCCGGACAGGGCAACTACGAGCAGTACTTC
clone_size: few; j_call: TRBJ2-7; v_call: TRBV7-9; d_call: NA; cdr3_aa: CASSSASRSYEQYF; cdr3_nt: TGTGCCAGCAGCTCAGCTTCCCGCTCCTACGAGCAGTACTTC
clone_size: few; j_call: TRBJ1-2; v_call: TRBV27; d_call: TRBD1; cdr3_aa: CASSLDRGYHGYTF; cdr3_nt: TGTGCCAGCAGTTTAGACAGGGGATATCATGGCTACACCTTC
clone_size: NA; j_call: TRBJ1-2; v_call: TRBV7-9; d_call: NA; cdr3_aa: CASSFGAQFTYGYTF; cdr3_nt: TGTGCCAGCAGCTTTGGGGCCCAATTCACCTATGGCTACACCTTC
clone_size: NA; j_call: TRBJ2-7; v_call: TRBV6-5; d_call: TRBD2; cdr3_aa: CASSYDTSGTYEQYF; cdr3_nt: TGTGCCAGCAGTTACGATACTAGCGGGACCTACGAGCAGTACTTC
clone_size: NA; j_call: TRBJ1-2; v_call: TRBV2; d_call: NA; cdr3_aa: CASSEGGTPGYTF; cdr3_nt: TGTGCCAGCAGTGAGGGCGGGACTCCTGGCTACACCTTC
clone_size: many; j_call: TRBJ1-6; v_call: TRBV15; d_call: NA; cdr3_aa: CATSTDRSSPLHF; cdr3_nt: TGTGCCACTTCGACAGATCGAAGTTCACCCCTCCACTTT